This T cell receptor (beta chain) is drawn from a study of control samples from healthy donors and cancer patients. Method: immunoSEQ multiplex PCR; TCRdb's copy keeps in-frame clones and lacks some. This repertoire shows approximately 150,000 clones, approximately 94% found once; its top ten account for 1.1% to 1.5%. Germline CDR1 and CDR2: MNHEY and SMNVEV (reference sequence). V shed 6 bases, J shed 2 bases, and the junction held 7 bases outside the gene matches. CDR3 length: 14 amino acids. This TCR was recovered from a woman aged 18-29 years in good health. Sequences were obtained from blood. V is TRBV27 and J is TRBJ2-7, with 7 bases identical to TRBD1. The CDR3 region has the DNA TGTGCCAGCAGGCCTGGGACAGTGCCCTACGAGCAGTACTTC. The encoded protein is CASRPGTVPYEQYF.